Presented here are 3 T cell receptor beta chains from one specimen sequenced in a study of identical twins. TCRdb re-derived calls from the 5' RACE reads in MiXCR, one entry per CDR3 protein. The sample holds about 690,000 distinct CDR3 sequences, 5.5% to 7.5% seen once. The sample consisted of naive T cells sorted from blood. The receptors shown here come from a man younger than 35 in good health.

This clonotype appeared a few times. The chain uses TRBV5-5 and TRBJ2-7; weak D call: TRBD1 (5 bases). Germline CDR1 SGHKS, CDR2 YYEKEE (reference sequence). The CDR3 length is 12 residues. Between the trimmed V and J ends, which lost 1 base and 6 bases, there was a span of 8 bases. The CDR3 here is CASSLSQGEQYV. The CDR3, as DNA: TGTGCCAGCAGCTTGTCTCAGGGCGAGCAGTACGTC.

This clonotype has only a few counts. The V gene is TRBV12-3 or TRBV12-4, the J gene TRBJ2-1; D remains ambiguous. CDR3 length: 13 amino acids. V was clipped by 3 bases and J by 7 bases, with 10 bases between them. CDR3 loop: CASSFFTGNEQFF. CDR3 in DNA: TGTGCCAGCAGTTTTTTTACGGGTAATGAGCAGTTCTTC.

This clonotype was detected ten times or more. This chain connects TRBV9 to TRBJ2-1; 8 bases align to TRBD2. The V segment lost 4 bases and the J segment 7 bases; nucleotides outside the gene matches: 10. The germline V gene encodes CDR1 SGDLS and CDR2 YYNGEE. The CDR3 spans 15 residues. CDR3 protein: CASSLGRGEVNEQFF. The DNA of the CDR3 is TGTGCCAGCAGCCTAGGGCGGGGGGAGGTAAATGAGCAGTTCTTC.